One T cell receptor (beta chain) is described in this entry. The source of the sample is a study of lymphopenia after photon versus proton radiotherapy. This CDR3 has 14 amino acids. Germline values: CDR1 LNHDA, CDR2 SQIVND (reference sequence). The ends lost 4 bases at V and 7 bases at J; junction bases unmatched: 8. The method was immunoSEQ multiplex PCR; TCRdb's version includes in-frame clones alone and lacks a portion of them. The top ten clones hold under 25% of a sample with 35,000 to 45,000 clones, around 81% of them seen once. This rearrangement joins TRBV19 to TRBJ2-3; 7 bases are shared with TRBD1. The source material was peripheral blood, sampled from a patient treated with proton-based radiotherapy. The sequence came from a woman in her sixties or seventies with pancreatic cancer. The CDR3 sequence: CASSTSQGINTQYF. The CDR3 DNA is TGTGCCAGTAGTACGTCACAGGGGATAAATACGCAGTATTTT.